The 5 T cell receptor beta chains listed next were all sequenced from one sample in a study of blood T cells in healthy people across ages. Then a second PCR, running roughly 7 to 11 cycles, was carried out with a sample-barcoded 5' primer and a J-beta primer mix. Using its own MiXCR run on the 5' RACE reads, TCRdb lists one record per CDR3 protein. The sample lists about 970,000 distinct CDR3 sequences; just over 50% were seen once. Sequencing input: blood. These TCRs come from a woman aged 55-69 years in good health.

V is TRBV20-1 and J is TRBJ2-4; D might be TRBD2 (6 bases). The DNA end favors TRBJ2-7, so the J call may be wrong. Germline V gene lookup returns CDR1 DFQATT and CDR2 SNEGSKA (reference sequence). The CDR3 consists of 16 residues. The CDR3 loop reads CSARGSSGLILYEQYF. For the CDR3, the DNA is TGCAGTGCTAGAGGGAGTAGCGGACTTATCCTCTACGAGCAGTACTTC.

There are a few counts of this clonotype. This chain joins TRBV7-9 and TRBJ2-3, with 8 bases lining up with TRBD2. The CDR3 consists of 19 residues. Losses at the gene ends were 4 bases for V and 0 bases for J; bases not matched to a gene: 15. CDR1 and CDR2 (germline): SEHNR, FQNEAQ (reference sequence). The CDR3 region is CASSSSGSRSYLSTDTQYF. As DNA, the CDR3 is TGTGCCAGCAGCTCGAGCGGGAGCCGGAGCTACCTTAGCACAGATACGCAGTATTTT.

This clonotype was seen more than once but under ten times. The chain is built from TRBV4-2 and TRBJ1-4; D uncertain. Trimming stripped 0 bases from V and 8 bases from J, with 13 bases between. The CDR3 contains 15 residues. CDR1 is LGHNA and CDR2 is YNFKEQ in the germline V gene. In nucleotides, the CDR3 is TGTGCCAGCAGCCAAGATCAGCAGTGGGAGGAAAAACTGTTTTTT. The encoded protein is CASSQDQQWEEKLFF.

This clonotype was found once. This chain uses TRBV11-2 with TRBJ2-3; 8 nucleotides agree with TRBD2. The CDR3 covers 17 residues. J lost 6 bases, V lost 1 base, and 12 bases had no gene match. Germline V gene lookup returns CDR1 SGHAT and CDR2 FQNNGV. CDR3 in amino acids: CASSLGGLAGSRDTQYF. The CDR3 DNA follows: TGTGCCAGCAGCTTAGGAGGACTAGCCGGGAGTCGGGATACGCAGTATTTT.

This clonotype was seen once. This chain connects TRBV7-9 to TRBJ2-3, with TRBD1 as a possible D gene (6 bases). V dropped 2 bases and J dropped 1 base, with 10 bases sitting between them. The length of the CDR3 is 15 residues. Germline V gene data show CDR1 as SEHNR and CDR2 as FQNEAQ (reference sequence). The DNA of the CDR3 is TGTGCCAGCAGCTTACAGGGGATGGGCACAGATACGCAGTATTTT. It encodes CASSLQGMGTDTQYF.